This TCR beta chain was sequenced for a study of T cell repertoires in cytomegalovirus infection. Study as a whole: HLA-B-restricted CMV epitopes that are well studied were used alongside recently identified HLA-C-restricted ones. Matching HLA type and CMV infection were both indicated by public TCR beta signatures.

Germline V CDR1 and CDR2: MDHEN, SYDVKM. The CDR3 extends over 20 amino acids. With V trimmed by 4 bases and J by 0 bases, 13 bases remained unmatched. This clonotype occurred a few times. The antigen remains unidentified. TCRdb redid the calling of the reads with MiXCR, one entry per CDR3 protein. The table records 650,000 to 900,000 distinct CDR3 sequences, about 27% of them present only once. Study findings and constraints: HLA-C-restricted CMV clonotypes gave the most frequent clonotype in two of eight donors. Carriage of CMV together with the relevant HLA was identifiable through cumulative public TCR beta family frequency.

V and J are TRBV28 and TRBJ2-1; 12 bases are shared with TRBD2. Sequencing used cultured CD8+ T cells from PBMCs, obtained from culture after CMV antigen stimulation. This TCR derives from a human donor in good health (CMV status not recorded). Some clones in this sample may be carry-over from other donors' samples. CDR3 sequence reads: CASSYPLLGLAGPSYNEQFF. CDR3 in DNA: TGTGCCAGCAGTTACCCGCTCCTGGGACTAGCGGGCCCCTCCTACAATGAGCAGTTCTTC.